The next 6 T cell receptor beta chains were all read from a single sample in a study of technical replicates of blood from a handful of donors. The protocol was immunoSEQ multiplex PCR, while the TCRdb copy is restricted to in-frame clones and leaves out a portion. This table holds 65,000 to 90,000 clones, roughly 90% found once. Input material: T cells isolated from PBMCs. All receptors come from a human donor in good health.

The chain has TRBV5-1 and TRBJ1-2; 7 nucleotides match TRBD1. Germline-derived CDR1 and CDR2 are SGHRS and YFSETQ. V was pared by 0 bases and J by 4 bases, with 3 bases of the junction left unmatched. CDR3 length: 14 residues. The CDR3 sequence: CASSLVGDSYGYTF. The CDR3 region has the DNA TGCGCCAGCAGCTTGGTTGGGGACAGCTATGGCTACACCTTC.

The chain employs TRBV5-1 and TRBJ2-1, with TRBD2 matching 11 bases. The trim removed 0 bases at V and 6 bases at J, leaving 2 bases unmatched. Germline loops: CDR1 SGHRS, CDR2 YFSETQ. The CDR3 runs to 15 residues. This chain's CDR3 is CASSLGGLAANEQFF. In DNA form, the CDR3 reads TGCGCCAGCAGCTTGGGGGGACTAGCGGCCAATGAGCAGTTCTTC. Supplemented by reference TRBV5-1 and TRBJ2-1, the full variable domain reads KAGVTQTPRYLIKTRGQQVTLSCSPISGHRSVSWYQQTPGQGLQFLFEYFSETQRNKGNFPGRFSGRQFSNSRSEMNVSTLELGDSALYLCASSLGGLAANEQFFGPGTRLTVL.

This clone has more than one count but fewer than ten. CDR3 amino acids: CASSLGGETEAFF. CDR3 nucleotide sequence: TGTGCCAGCAGCTTGGGAGGGGAGACTGAAGCTTTCTTT. The V gene is TRBV7-9, the J gene TRBJ1-1, with D possibly being TRBD1 (5 bases). The CDR3 sequence is 13 residues long. Trimming cost V 3 bases and J 5 bases, with 10 bases left between them. Germline V gene lookup returns CDR1 SEHNR and CDR2 FQNEAQ (reference sequence).

The rearrangement joins TRBV27 to TRBJ2-7; 14 nucleotides match TRBD2. CDR1 and CDR2 from the germline V gene are MNHEY and SMNVEV (reference sequence). J lost 5 bases, V lost 2 bases, and 2 bases had no gene match. The CDR3 has 15 residues. CDR3 nucleotide sequence: TGTGCCAGCAGTTTAGGGACTAGCGGGAGAAACGAGCAGTACTTC. Protein product: CASSLGTSGRNEQYF.

The chain joins TRBV19 to TRBJ2-2; 10 bases align to TRBD1. Trimming took 6 bases from V and 5 from J; bases not matched to a gene: 9. Germline lookup yields CDR1 LNHDA and CDR2 SQIVND (reference sequence). The CDR3 has 16 amino acids. CDR3 region: CASRSSGTGVTGELFF. CDR3 coding DNA: TGTGCCAGTAGATCATCTGGGACAGGGGTGACCGGGGAGCTGTTTTTT.

This chain joins TRBV29-1 and TRBJ2-7; 10 bases match TRBD1. The V and J ends lost 3 bases and 5 bases, in that order; junction bases with no gene match: 4. Looked up from germline, CDR1 is SQVTM and CDR2 is ANQGSEA. The CDR3 length is 13 residues. The CDR3 nucleotides read TGCAGCGTTGAGGGGACAGGGGATAACGAGCAGTACTTC. This encodes CSVEGTGDNEQYF.